This is a list of T cell receptor beta chains from one sample in a study of cytomegalovirus exposure and HLA in healthy donors. Assay used: immunoSEQ multiplex PCR; TCRdb lists only in-frame clones, some missing. This table holds roughly 150,000 clones, roughly 80% found once. Sequenced sample: PBMCs. The source of these receptors is a male donor in good health and CMV-seropositive. The CDR3 runs from the conserved cysteine through the conserved F or W. The D gene is left open where the match is weak. A row's size may be missing; if present it is once, few, many or a size class.

TRBV7-2	NA	TRBJ2-7	TRBD2	CASSLALAEYEQYF	TGTGCCAGCAGCTTAGCACTAGCGGAGTACGAGCAGTACTTC
TRBV23-1	NA	TRBJ1-3	NA	CATRGGVNTIYF	TGCGCCACCAGGGGAGGGGTAAACACCATATATTTT
TRBV5-4	NA	TRBJ1-5	NA	CASSLGGGGGNQPQHF	TGTGCCAGCAGCTTGGGGGGTGGGGGGGGCAATCAGCCCCAGCATTTT
TRBV5-1	NA	TRBJ1-1	NA	CASTREGGGTEAFF	TGCGCCAGCACCCGGGAGGGAGGAGGGACTGAAGCTTTCTTT
TRBV6-1	once	TRBJ1-6	NA	CASSDARARYSPLHF	TGTGCCAGCAGTGACGCCAGGGCCCGATATTCACCCCTCCACTTT
TRBV5-1	NA	TRBJ2-7	TRBD1	CASSLEGQGPYEQYF	TGCGCCAGCAGCTTGGAAGGACAGGGGCCCTACGAGCAGTACTTC
TRBV7-9	NA	TRBJ1-1	NA	CASSLAGQFSTEAFF	TGTGCCAGCAGCTTGGCCGGACAGTTCAGTACTGAAGCTTTCTTT
TRBV5-1	NA	TRBJ2-1	TRBD2	CASSLGGGNLNYNEQFF	TGCGCCAGCAGCTTGGGGGGGGGTAACTTGAACTACAATGAGCAGTTCTTC
TRBV27	NA	TRBJ2-1	NA	CASSSRSSYNEQFF	TGTGCCAGCAGTTCCCGTAGCTCCTACAATGAGCAGTTCTTC
TRBV4-3	NA	TRBJ2-5	TRBD2	CASSQGAGAPYF	TGCGCCAGCAGCCAAGGAGCGGGAGCCCCGTACTTC
TRBV6-6	few	TRBJ2-2	TRBD2	CASRSGTTLNTGELFF	TGTGCCAGCAGGTCCGGGACTACCTTGAACACCGGGGAGCTGTTTTTT
TRBV19	NA	TRBJ2-7	NA	CASSTSDSSYEQYF	TGTGCCAGTAGTACCTCGGACTCATCCTACGAGCAGTACTTC
TRBV10-3	NA	TRBJ2-5	NA	CATLPGVGETQYF	TGTGCCACGCTGCCTGGAGTCGGGGAGACCCAGTACTTC
TRBV19	NA	TRBJ2-7	TRBD1	CASRRTGGNYEQYF	TGTGCCAGTAGGAGGACAGGGGGTAACTACGAGCAGTACTTC
TRBV4-1	once	TRBJ1-4	NA	CASSQVGRTRGNEKLFF	TGCGCCAGCAGCCAAGTCGGACGGACAAGGGGAAATGAAAAACTGTTTTTT
TRBV2	NA	TRBJ2-7	TRBD1	CASSGDRAWYF	TGTGCCAGCAGTGGGGACAGGGCATGGTACTTC
TRBV4-1	NA	TRBJ2-5	TRBD1	CASSQYGQVGRPFGETQYF	TGCGCCAGCAGCCAATACGGACAGGTCGGACGGCCGTTTGGGGAGACCCAGTACTTC
TRBV5-1	few	TRBJ2-5	TRBD1	CASSAGQAIQETQYF	TGCGCCAGCAGCGCGGGACAGGCTATCCAAGAGACCCAGTACTTC
TRBV27	NA	TRBJ2-7	TRBD2	CASRIQTSGRAYEQYF	TGTGCCAGCAGGATACAGACTAGCGGGAGGGCCTACGAGCAGTACTTC
TRBV5-1	NA	TRBJ1-2	NA	CASSFGDRINYGYTF	TGCGCCAGCAGCTTCGGTGACAGGATTAACTATGGCTACACCTTC
TRBV5-1	NA	TRBJ1-1	TRBD1	CASGDREYTEAFF	TGCGCCAGCGGAGACAGGGAATACACTGAAGCTTTCTTT
TRBV14	NA	TRBJ2-1	NA	CASSQRRSYNEQFF	TGTGCCAGCAGCCAAAGGCGGTCCTACAATGAGCAGTTCTTC
TRBV7-2	once	TRBJ1-6	NA	CASSLVDNYNSPLHF	TGTGCCAGCAGCTTAGTTGACAACTATAATTCACCCCTCCACTTT
TRBV27	NA	TRBJ2-3	NA	CASSQRTAGTDTQYF	TGTGCCAGCAGTCAGAGGACAGCCGGGACAGATACGCAGTATTTT
TRBV27	NA	TRBJ1-2	TRBD1	CASSRDRGYGYTF	TGTGCCAGCAGCCGGGACAGGGGATATGGCTACACCTTC
TRBV7-2	NA	TRBJ2-5	NA	CASSSGVQETQYF	TGTGCCAGCAGCTCGGGGGTGCAAGAGACCCAGTACTTC
TRBV6-5	NA	TRBJ1-1	NA	CASSYSLGGSDTEAFF	TGTGCCAGCAGTTACTCGCTAGGGGGTTCTGACACTGAAGCTTTCTTT
TRBV4-3	NA	TRBJ1-2	TRBD1	CASSQDNDRANYGYTF	TGCGCCAGCAGCCAAGATAACGACAGGGCTAACTATGGCTACACCTTC
TRBV6-4	NA	TRBJ1-6	TRBD1	CASEGQGRASPLHF	TGTGCCAGTGAGGGACAGGGGCGGGCTTCACCCCTCCACTTT
TRBV7-6	once	TRBJ1-2	NA	CASSSTTGSNYGYTF	TGTGCCAGCAGCTCCACGACAGGATCTAACTATGGCTACACCTTC
TRBV6-1	NA	TRBJ2-7	NA	CASRKTMSSYEQYF	TGTGCCAGCAGGAAGACTATGAGCTCCTACGAGCAGTACTTC
TRBV5-1	NA	TRBJ2-1	TRBD1	CASRRGQGARYEQFF	TGCGCCAGCAGACGGGGACAGGGGGCTAGATATGAGCAGTTCTTC
TRBV19	once	TRBJ1-5	NA	CASSIAGNNQPQHF	TGTGCCAGTAGTATAGCAGGGAACAATCAGCCCCAGCATTTT
TRBV18	NA	TRBJ1-5	NA	CASSRGRNQPQHF	TGTGCCAGCTCACGGGGGCGGAATCAGCCCCAGCATTTT
TRBV6-1	NA	TRBJ2-3	TRBD2	CASDEGRGADTQYF	TGTGCCAGCGACGAGGGGAGGGGCGCAGATACGCAGTATTTT
TRBV7-2	NA	TRBJ2-1	NA	CASSPPGGGANNEQFF	TGTGCCAGCAGCCCCCCTGGTGGGGGCGCAAACAATGAGCAGTTCTTC
TRBV7-7	NA	TRBJ2-5	TRBD2	CASSPGVAGVETQYF	TGTGCCAGCAGTCCCGGTGTGGCGGGGGTAGAGACCCAGTACTTC
TRBV25-1	NA	TRBJ2-7	TRBD2	CASSSREGSYEQYF	TGTGCCAGCAGTTCAAGGGAGGGGTCCTACGAGCAGTACTTC
TRBV5-4	NA	TRBJ1-2	NA	CASSSQQGGGYTF	TGTGCCAGCAGCTCCCAACAGGGTGGCGGCTACACCTTC
TRBV5-1	NA	TRBJ1-4	NA	CASSLGRGDEKLFF	TGCGCCAGCAGCTTGGGCAGGGGTGATGAAAAACTGTTTTTT
TRBV5-8	once	TRBJ1-1	NA	CASSLYQGRNTEAFF	TGTGCCAGCAGCTTGTATCAGGGGCGTAACACTGAAGCTTTCTTT
TRBV6-6	NA	TRBJ2-1	NA	CASSYEFDNEQFF	TGTGCCAGCAGTTATGAGTTCGACAATGAGCAGTTCTTC
TRBV4-3	NA	TRBJ2-5	TRBD1	CASSQGQLGGWEQYF	TGCGCCAGCAGCCAAGGGCAGCTAGGGGGCTGGGAGCAGTACTTC
TRBV6-4	NA	TRBJ1-1	NA	CASRQGWNTEAFF	TGTGCCAGCAGGCAGGGCTGGAACACTGAAGCTTTCTTT
TRBV19	NA	TRBJ1-2	NA	CASSIQGTGYTF	TGTGCCAGTAGTATACAGGGTACCGGCTACACCTTC
TRBV18	once	TRBJ2-7	NA	CASSPRGIDEQYF	TGTGCCAGCTCACCTCGGGGTATCGACGAGCAGTACTTC
TRBV6-1	NA	TRBJ2-5	TRBD1	CASRAGTVLETQYF	TGTGCCAGCAGAGCCGGGACAGTCTTAGAGACCCAGTACTTC
TRBV5-1	NA	TRBJ2-1	NA	CASKVATYNEQFF	TGCGCCAGCAAGGTAGCGACCTACAATGAGCAGTTCTTC
TRBV7-2	NA	TRBJ1-5	TRBD1	CASSPDRGRQPQHF	TGTGCCAGCAGCCCAGACAGGGGGAGACAGCCCCAGCATTTT
TRBV5-6	NA	TRBJ1-4	TRBD1	CASSVDRGASTNEKLFF	TGTGCCAGCAGCGTTGACAGGGGGGCTTCAACTAATGAAAAACTGTTTTTT
TRBV6-6	NA	TRBJ1-1	TRBD1	CASSGTGKNTEAFF	TGTGCCAGCAGCGGGACAGGGAAGAACACTGAAGCTTTCTTT
TRBV29-1	once	TRBJ2-6	TRBD1	CSVAQGAGANVLTF	TGCAGCGTCGCCCAGGGGGCTGGGGCCAACGTCCTGACTTTC